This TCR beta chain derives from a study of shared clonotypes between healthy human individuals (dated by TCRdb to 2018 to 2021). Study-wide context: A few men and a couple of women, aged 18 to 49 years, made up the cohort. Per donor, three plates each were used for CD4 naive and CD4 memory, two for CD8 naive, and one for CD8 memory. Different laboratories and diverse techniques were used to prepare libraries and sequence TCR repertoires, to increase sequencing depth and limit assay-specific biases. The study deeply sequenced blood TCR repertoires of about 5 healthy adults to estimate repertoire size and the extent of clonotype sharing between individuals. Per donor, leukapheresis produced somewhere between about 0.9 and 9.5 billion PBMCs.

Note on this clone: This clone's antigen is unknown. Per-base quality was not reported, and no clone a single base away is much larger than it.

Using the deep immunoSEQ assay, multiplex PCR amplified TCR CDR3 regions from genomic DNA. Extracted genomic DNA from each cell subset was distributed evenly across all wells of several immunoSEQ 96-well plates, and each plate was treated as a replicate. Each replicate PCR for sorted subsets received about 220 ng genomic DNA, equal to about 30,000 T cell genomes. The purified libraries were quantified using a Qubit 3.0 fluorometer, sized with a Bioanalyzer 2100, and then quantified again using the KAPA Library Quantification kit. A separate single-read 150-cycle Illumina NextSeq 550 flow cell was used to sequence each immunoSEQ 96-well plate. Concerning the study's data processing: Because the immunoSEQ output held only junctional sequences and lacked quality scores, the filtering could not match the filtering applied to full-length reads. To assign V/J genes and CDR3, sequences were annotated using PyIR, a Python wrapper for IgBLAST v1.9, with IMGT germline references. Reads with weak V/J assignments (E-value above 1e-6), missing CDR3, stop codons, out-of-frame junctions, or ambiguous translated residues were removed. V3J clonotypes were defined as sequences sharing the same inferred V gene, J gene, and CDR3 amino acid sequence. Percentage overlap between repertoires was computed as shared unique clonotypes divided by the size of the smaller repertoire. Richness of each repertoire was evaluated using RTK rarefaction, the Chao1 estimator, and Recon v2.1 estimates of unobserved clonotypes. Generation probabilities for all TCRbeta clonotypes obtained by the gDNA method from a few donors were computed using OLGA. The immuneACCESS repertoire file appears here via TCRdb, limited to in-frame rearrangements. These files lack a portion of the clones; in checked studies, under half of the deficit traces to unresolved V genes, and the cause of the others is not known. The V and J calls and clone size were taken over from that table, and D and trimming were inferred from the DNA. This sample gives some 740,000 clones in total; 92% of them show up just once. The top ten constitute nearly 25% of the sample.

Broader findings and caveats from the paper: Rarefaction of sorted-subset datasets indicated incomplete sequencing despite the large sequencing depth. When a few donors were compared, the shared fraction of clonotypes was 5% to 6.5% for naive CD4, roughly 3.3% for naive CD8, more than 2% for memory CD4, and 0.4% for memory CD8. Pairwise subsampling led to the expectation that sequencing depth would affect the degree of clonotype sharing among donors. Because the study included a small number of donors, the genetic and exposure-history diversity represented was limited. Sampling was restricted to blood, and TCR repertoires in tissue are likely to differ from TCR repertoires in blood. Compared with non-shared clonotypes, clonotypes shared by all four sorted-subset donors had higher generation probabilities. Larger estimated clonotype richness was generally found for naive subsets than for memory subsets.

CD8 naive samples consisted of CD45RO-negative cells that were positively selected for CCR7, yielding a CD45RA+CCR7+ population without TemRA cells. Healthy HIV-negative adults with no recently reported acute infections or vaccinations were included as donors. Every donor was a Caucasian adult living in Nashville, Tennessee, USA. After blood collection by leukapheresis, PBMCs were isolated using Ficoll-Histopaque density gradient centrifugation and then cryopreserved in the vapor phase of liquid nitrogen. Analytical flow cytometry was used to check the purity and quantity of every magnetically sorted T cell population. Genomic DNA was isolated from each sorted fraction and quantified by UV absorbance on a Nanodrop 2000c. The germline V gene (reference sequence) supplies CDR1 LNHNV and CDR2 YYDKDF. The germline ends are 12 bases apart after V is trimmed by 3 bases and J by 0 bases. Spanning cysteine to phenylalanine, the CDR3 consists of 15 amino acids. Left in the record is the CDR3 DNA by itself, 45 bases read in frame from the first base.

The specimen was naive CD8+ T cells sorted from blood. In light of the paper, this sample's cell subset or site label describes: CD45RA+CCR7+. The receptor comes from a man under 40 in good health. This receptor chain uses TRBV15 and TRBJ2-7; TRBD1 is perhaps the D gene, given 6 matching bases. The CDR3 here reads CATSSVTGSSYEQYF. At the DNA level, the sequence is TGTGCCACCAGCAGTGTCACAGGGAGCTCCTACGAGCAGTACTTC.